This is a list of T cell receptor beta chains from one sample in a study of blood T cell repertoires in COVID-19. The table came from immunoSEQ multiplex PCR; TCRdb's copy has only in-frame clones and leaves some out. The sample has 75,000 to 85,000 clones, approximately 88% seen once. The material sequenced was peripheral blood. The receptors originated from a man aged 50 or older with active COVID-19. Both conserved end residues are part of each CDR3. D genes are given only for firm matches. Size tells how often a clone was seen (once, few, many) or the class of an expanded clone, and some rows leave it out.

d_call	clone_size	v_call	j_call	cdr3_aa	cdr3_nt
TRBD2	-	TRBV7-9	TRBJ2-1	CASSLGLAGGMGSYNEQFF	TGTGCCAGCAGCTTGGGACTAGCGGGAGGAATGGGGTCCTACAATGAGCAGTTCTTC
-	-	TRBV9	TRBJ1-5	CASSPSNGQPQHF	TGTGCCAGCAGCCCCTCAAACGGGCAGCCCCAGCATTTT
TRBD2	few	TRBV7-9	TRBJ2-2	CASVGSGSLNTGELFF	TGTGCCAGCGTTGGTAGCGGGAGTTTGAACACCGGGGAGCTGTTTTTT
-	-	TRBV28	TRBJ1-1	CASSLWGSTGGDEAFF	TGTGCCAGCAGTTTATGGGGTTCAACGGGGGGCGATGAAGCTTTCTTT
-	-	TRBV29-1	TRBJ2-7	CSSSAGPSYEQYF	TGCAGCTCATCAGCAGGGCCCTCCTACGAGCAGTACTTC
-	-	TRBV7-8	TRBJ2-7	CASTPTSSSYEQYF	TGTGCCAGCACCCCGACAAGCAGCTCCTACGAGCAGTACTTC
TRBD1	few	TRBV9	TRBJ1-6	CASSPGQGKNSPLHF	TGTGCCAGCAGCCCGGGACAGGGAAAGAATTCACCCCTCCACTTT
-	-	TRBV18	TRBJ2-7	CASSPESSSEQYF	TGTGCCAGCTCCCCAGAATCATCCAGCGAGCAGTACTTC
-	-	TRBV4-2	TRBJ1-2	CASSQEYIGGEGYTF	TGTGCCAGCAGCCAAGAGTATATTGGAGGGGAGGGCTACACCTTC
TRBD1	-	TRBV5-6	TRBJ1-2	CASSFPGGNYGYTF	TGTGCCAGCAGCTTCCCAGGGGGCAACTATGGCTACACCTTC
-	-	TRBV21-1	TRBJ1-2	CASSWGLNYGYTF	TGTGCCAGCAGCTGGGGCCTTAACTATGGCTACACCTTC
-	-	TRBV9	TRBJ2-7	CASSAVDQGPYDEQYF	TGTGCCAGCAGCGCCGTCGATCAGGGGCCTTACGACGAGCAGTACTTC
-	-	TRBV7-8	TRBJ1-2	CASSWGSGPSYTF	TGTGCCAGCAGCTGGGGCTCAGGTCCCTCCTACACCTTC
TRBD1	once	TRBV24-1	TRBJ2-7	CATSDPLRQGAPYEQYF	TGTGCCACCAGTGATCCTCTTCGACAGGGAGCCCCCTACGAGCAGTACTTC
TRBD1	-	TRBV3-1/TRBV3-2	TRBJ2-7	CASSPGTAIYEQYF	TGTGCCAGCAGCCCGGGGACAGCGATCTACGAGCAGTACTTC
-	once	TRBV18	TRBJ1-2	CASSPGQNYGYTF	TGTGCCAGCTCACCGGGGCAGAACTATGGCTACACCTTC
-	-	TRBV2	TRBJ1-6	CASHRDRNSPLHF	TGTGCCAGTCACAGGGATAGGAATTCACCCCTCCACTTT
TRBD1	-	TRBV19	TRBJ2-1	CASTWGQGPLKEQFF	TGTGCCAGTACCTGGGGACAGGGGCCTCTGAAGGAGCAGTTCTTC
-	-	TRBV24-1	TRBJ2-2	CATSPLELSGELFF	TGTGCCACCAGCCCGTTGGAGCTTTCCGGGGAGCTGTTTTTT
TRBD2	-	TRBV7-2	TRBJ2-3	CASSFGGGGTDTQYF	TGTGCCAGCAGCTTCGGCGGGGGGGGCACAGATACGCAGTATTTT
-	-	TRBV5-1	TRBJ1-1	CASSLHMNTEAFF	TGCGCCAGCAGTCTCCACATGAACACTGAAGCTTTCTTT
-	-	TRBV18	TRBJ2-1	CASSPLQGSYNEQFF	TGTGCCAGCTCACCACTGCAGGGCTCCTACAATGAGCAGTTCTTC
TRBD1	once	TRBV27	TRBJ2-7	CASSLGGQGLGEQYF	TGTGCCAGCAGTTTAGGGGGACAGGGTCTGGGCGAGCAGTACTTC
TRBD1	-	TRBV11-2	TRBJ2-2	CASSPRTGSTANTGELFF	TGTGCCAGCAGCCCCCGGACAGGGAGCACCGCGAACACCGGGGAGCTGTTTTTT
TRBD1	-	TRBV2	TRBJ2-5	CASSGTGLQETQYF	TGTGCCAGTTCCGGGACAGGGCTTCAAGAGACCCAGTACTTC
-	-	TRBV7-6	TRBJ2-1	CASSQETVEQFF	TGTGCCAGCAGCCAGGAGACAGTTGAGCAGTTCTTC
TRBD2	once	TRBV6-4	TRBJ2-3	CASSDRPISGTSGRADTQYF	TGTGCCAGCAGTGACCGACCCATCTCCGGGACTAGCGGGAGAGCAGATACGCAGTATTTT
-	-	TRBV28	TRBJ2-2	CASEARERHRGELFF	TGTGCCAGCGAGGCTAGGGAGAGGCACCGAGGGGAGCTGTTTTTT
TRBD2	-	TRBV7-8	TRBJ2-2	CASSPGDGRANTGELFF	TGTGCCAGCAGCCCTGGGGACGGGAGGGCGAACACCGGGGAGCTGTTTTTT
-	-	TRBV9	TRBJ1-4	CASSGEGVREKLFF	TGTGCCAGCAGTGGGGAAGGGGTCCGCGAAAAACTGTTTTTT
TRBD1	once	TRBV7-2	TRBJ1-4	CASSLADRGGEKLFF	TGTGCCAGCAGCTTAGCGGACAGGGGAGGGGAAAAACTGTTTTTT
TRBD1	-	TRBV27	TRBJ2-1	CASIQGGTTYNEQFF	TGTGCCAGCATCCAAGGGGGCACGACCTACAATGAGCAGTTCTTC
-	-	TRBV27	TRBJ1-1	CASRSMSGAGTEAFF	TGTGCCAGCAGATCTATGTCAGGGGCTGGCACTGAAGCTTTCTTT
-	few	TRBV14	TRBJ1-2	CASSQESRARVYGYTF	TGTGCCAGCAGCCAAGAGAGCAGGGCCCGCGTCTATGGCTACACCTTC
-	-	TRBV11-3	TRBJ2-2	CASSPLAGALNTGELFF	TGTGCCAGCAGCCCACTGGCGGGGGCCCTAAACACCGGGGAGCTGTTTTTT
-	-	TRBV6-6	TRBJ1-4	CASSYWERNEKLFF	TGTGCCAGCAGTTACTGGGAGCGTAATGAAAAACTGTTTTTT
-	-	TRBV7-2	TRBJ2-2	CASSPRGGRRPANTGELFF	TGTGCCAGCAGCCCGCGGGGAGGCCGCAGACCCGCGAACACCGGGGAGCTGTTTTTT
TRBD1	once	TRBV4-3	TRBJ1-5	CASSQDHTGAGQPQHF	TGCGCCAGCAGCCAAGATCACACAGGGGCGGGTCAGCCCCAGCATTTT
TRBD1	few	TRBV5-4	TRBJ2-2	CASSAGTGNTGELFF	TGTGCCAGCAGCGCCGGGACAGGGAACACCGGGGAGCTGTTTTTT
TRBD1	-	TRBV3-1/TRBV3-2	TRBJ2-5	CASSQVGTGEETQYF	TGTGCCAGCAGCCAAGTAGGGACAGGGGAGGAGACCCAGTACTTC
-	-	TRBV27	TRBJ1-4	CASSPAPGGIEKLFF	TGTGCCAGCAGTCCTGCACCGGGGGGGATTGAAAAACTGTTTTTT
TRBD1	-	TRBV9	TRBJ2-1	CASSVVGTGSSYNEQFF	TGTGCCAGCAGCGTAGTCGGGACAGGGAGCTCCTACAATGAGCAGTTCTTC
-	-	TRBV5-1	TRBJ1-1	CASSLVAGSEAFF	TGCGCCAGCAGCTTGGTTGCCGGGTCTGAAGCTTTCTTT
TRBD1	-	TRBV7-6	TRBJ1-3	CASSQGTGGSDTIYF	TGTGCCAGCAGCCAGGGGACAGGGGGTTCGGACACCATATATTTT
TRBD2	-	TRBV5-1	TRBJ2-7	CASSASGGNYEQYF	TGCGCCAGCAGCGCCAGCGGGGGCAACTACGAGCAGTACTTC
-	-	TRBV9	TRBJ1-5	CASSVGQGSNQPQHF	TGTGCCAGCAGCGTGGGCCAGGGAAGCAATCAGCCCCAGCATTTT
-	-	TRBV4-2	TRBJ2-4	CASSKPQGAKNIQYF	TGTGCCAGCAGCAAACCGCAGGGTGCCAAAAACATTCAGTACTTC
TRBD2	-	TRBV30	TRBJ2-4	CAWNTGSSGKNIQYF	TGTGCCTGGAATACCGGATCTAGCGGCAAAAACATTCAGTACTTC
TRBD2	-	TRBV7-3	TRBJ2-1	CASSFQAGAYNEQFF	TGTGCCAGCAGCTTCCAAGCGGGAGCTTACAATGAGCAGTTCTTC
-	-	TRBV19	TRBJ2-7	CASSIRDNYEQYF	TGTGCCAGTAGTATCCGGGACAACTACGAGCAGTACTTC